This entry lists 30 T cell receptor beta chains sequenced from one sample in a study of control samples from healthy donors and cancer patients. The table came from immunoSEQ multiplex PCR; TCRdb's copy has only in-frame clones and leaves some out. Of 110,000 to 150,000 clones listed, over 90% are singletons. Material for sequencing was PBMCs. The receptors were sampled from a man in his 60s with colorectal cancer.

J is TRBJ1-6 and V is TRBV6-5; 8 bases agree with TRBD1. The V and J ends lost 6 bases and 13 bases, in that order; junction bases with no gene match: 5. CDR1 MNHEY and CDR2 SVGAGI come from the germline V gene. The CDR3 runs 12 residues. CDR3 sequence (DNA): TGTGCCAGCAGCTCTGGACAGGGTCCCCTCCACTTT. Translated: CASSSGQGPLHF.

The rearrangement links TRBV2 to TRBJ1-2; D ambiguous. This CDR3 spans 12 amino acids. The ends were cut back, 6 bases at V and 4 bases at J, with 9 bases in the middle. Germline CDR1 reads SNHLY; CDR2 reads FYNNEI. In DNA form, the CDR3 reads TGTGCCAGCAGGATACAAACCTATGGCTACACCTTC. Its protein product is CASRIQTYGYTF.

V and J are TRBV19 and TRBJ2-7; TRBD1 might be the D (6 bases). V lost 5 bases, J lost 6 bases, and 11 bases lay in between. CDR1 and CDR2 (germline): LNHDA, SQIVND (reference sequence). This CDR3 region has 12 residues. The CDR3: CASSLQGSEQYF. CDR3 DNA: TGTGCCAGTAGTCTCCAGGGGAGCGAGCAGTACTTC.

V and J are TRBV18 and TRBJ1-6; 7 bases map to TRBD1. The CDR3 length is 14 residues. The V and J ends lost 4 bases and 10 bases, in that order; junction bases with no gene match: 7. CDR1 is KGHSH and CDR2 is LQKENI in the germline V gene. The CDR3 loop is CASSRDREGSPLHF. In DNA form, the CDR3 reads TGTGCCAGCTCACGCGACAGGGAAGGGTCACCCCTCCACTTT.

For the CDR3, the DNA is TGTGCCAGCTCACCTAGACTGAAGCCGGGACAGGGAGACACTGAAGCTTTCTTT. This codes for CASSPRLKPGQGDTEAFF. This chain connects TRBV18 to TRBJ1-1; TRBD1 matches 9 bases. Germline CDR1 reads KGHSH; CDR2 reads LQKENI. CDR3 length equals 18 residues. V gave up 3 bases and J gave up 3 bases; unmatched junction bases: 14.

The chain employs TRBV12-3 or TRBV12-4 and TRBJ2-7; no firm D call. The CDR3 has 13 amino acids. With 1 base removed from V and 2 bases from J, the gap between germline ends came to 6 bases. In nucleotides, the CDR3 is TGTGCCAGCAGTTTAGGGGAAGCCTACGAGCAGTACTTC. This codes for CASSLGEAYEQYF.

The CDR3 region is CASSQDLRQTNYGYTF. The CDR3 DNA is TGTGCCAGCAGCCAAGATCTGAGGCAAACTAACTATGGCTACACCTTC. V gene TRBV3-1 (or the pseudogene TRBV3-2) combines with J gene TRBJ1-2; D unresolved. This CDR3 has 16 residues. The ends were cut back, 0 bases at V and 0 bases at J, with 11 bases in the middle. Germline V lookup: CDR1 LGHDT, CDR2 YNNKEL (reference sequence).

V usage is TRBV10-3 and J usage is TRBJ2-7; 7 nucleotides match TRBD1. Germline CDR1 is ENHRY and CDR2 is SYGVKD. The junction had 2 bases not matched to a gene; V was cut back by 1 base and J by 2 bases. The CDR3 totals 14 residues. CDR3 in DNA: TGTGCCATCAGTGAGTGGGGACAGACCTACGAGCAGTACTTC. Translated, it gives CAISEWGQTYEQYF.

This clone was detected once. V usage is TRBV2 and J usage is TRBJ1-5, with 7 bases lining up with TRBD1. Germline V gives CDR1 SNHLY, CDR2 FYNNEI. V was pared by 4 bases and J by 11 bases, with 14 bases of the junction left unmatched. The CDR3 has 15 amino acids. This CDR3 reads CASSVLRTGVGAQHF. CDR3 DNA: TGTGCCAGCAGTGTATTAAGGACAGGCGTGGGGGCCCAGCATTTT.

V gene TRBV16 combines with J gene TRBJ1-6; no reliable D call. Deletions cut 2 bases from V and 7 bases from J, with 12 bases between. The V gene's germline CDR1 is KGHSY and CDR2 FQNENV. This CDR3 is built from 15 residues. CDR3 amino acids: CASSQIVGDNSPLHF. CDR3 DNA sequence: TGTGCCAGCAGCCAAATAGTGGGAGACAATTCACCCCTCCACTTT.

The chain carries TRBV19 and TRBJ1-1; D call uncertain. The CDR3 extends over 14 amino acids. The germline V gene encodes CDR1 LNHDA and CDR2 SQIVND (reference sequence). Trimming removed 3 bases from V and 1 base from J, with 9 bases in between. The CDR3 DNA is TGTGCCAGTAGTATGAGGTCCGGGAACACTGAAGCTTTCTTT. Its protein product is CASSMRSGNTEAFF.

The chain employs TRBV10-3 and TRBJ2-7; the D is unclear. Germline-derived CDR1 and CDR2 are ENHRY and SYGVKD. The CDR3 length is 11 residues. The V end lost 6 bases, the J end lost 6 bases, and 9 bases lay between the germline ends. The DNA for the CDR3 is TGTGCCATCAGGCAAACTGGCGAGCAGTACTTC. As protein: CAIRQTGEQYF.

The chain joins TRBV12-3 or TRBV12-4 to TRBJ1-5, with D hard to call. The CDR3 runs to 13 residues. The V end was cut by 6 bases, the J end by 11 bases, with 17 bases between. CDR3 amino acids: CASSGVLDKAQHF. The CDR3 DNA is TGTGCCAGCAGCGGGGTTCTAGACAAGGCCCAGCATTTT.

This chain links TRBV7-9 with TRBJ2-6; D is ambiguous. The V end lost 3 bases, the J end lost 10 bases, and 13 bases lay between the germline ends. CDR3 size: 14 residues. Germline values: CDR1 SEHNR, CDR2 FQNEAQ (reference sequence). This CDR3 is CASSLTREQNVLTF. DNA of the CDR3: TGTGCCAGCAGCTTGACCCGAGAACAAAACGTCCTGACTTTC.

This clone was seen just once. This chain links TRBV10-3 with TRBJ1-1; 8 bases agree with TRBD1. This CDR3 comprises 17 residues. Looked up from germline, CDR1 is ENHRY and CDR2 is SYGVKD. V shed 4 bases and J 2 bases; nucleotides not matched to a gene: 12. The chain's CDR3 is CAISVRLSGTGNTEAFF. CDR3 in DNA: TGTGCCATCAGTGTACGTCTATCCGGGACAGGAAACACTGAAGCTTTCTTT.

The rearrangement joins TRBV18 to TRBJ1-2; D unclear. Per the germline V gene, CDR1 is KGHSH and CDR2 is LQKENI. The CDR3 is 15 residues long. V was pared by 3 bases and J by 3 bases, with 14 bases between. CDR3 in amino acids: CASSPPARADYGYTF. CDR3 nucleotide sequence: TGTGCCAGCTCACCCCCAGCCCGGGCAGACTATGGCTACACCTTC.

As DNA, the CDR3 is TGTGCCTGGAGTCCCGGGGGCGATCAGCCCCAGCATTTT. As protein: CAWSPGGDQPQHF. The chain employs TRBV30 and TRBJ1-5, with D tentatively TRBD1 (6 bases). Looked up from germline, CDR1 is GTSNPN and CDR2 is SVGIG (reference sequence). Trimming removed 2 bases from V and 5 bases from J, with 10 bases in between. This CDR3 is built from 13 residues.

V and J are TRBV19 and TRBJ1-3; the match to TRBD1 covers 8 bases. The CDR3 length is 12 residues. The germline gives CDR1 LNHDA, CDR2 SQIVND (reference sequence). V shed 10 bases and J 7 bases; nucleotides not matched to a gene: 6. As DNA, the CDR3 is TGTGCCACCGACAACAGGGGGAACACCATATATTTT. This gives the protein CATDNRGNTIYF.

The chain employs TRBV12-5 and TRBJ1-6; D gene uncertain. The length of the CDR3 is 13 residues. The V end was cut by 1 base, the J end by 11 bases, with 9 bases between. Germline V gives CDR1 LGHNT, CDR2 FRNRAP. The CDR3 spells CASGLAPGTPLHF. The CDR3 nucleotides read TGTGCTAGTGGTTTGGCTCCGGGAACACCCCTCCACTTT.

The V gene is TRBV14, the J gene TRBJ2-2; 7 bases agree with TRBD1. The CDR3 is 16 residues long. Looked up from germline, CDR1 is SGHDN and CDR2 is FVKESK. J gave up 0 bases and V 8 bases, and 9 bases lay outside the gene matches. This chain's CDR3 is CASGDGTVANTGELFF. CDR3 in DNA: TGTGCCAGCGGAGATGGGACAGTAGCGAACACCGGGGAGCTGTTTTTT.

V gene TRBV5-5 combines with J gene TRBJ1-3; TRBD1 agrees at 7 bases. Germline-derived CDR1 and CDR2 are SGHKS and YYEKEE (reference sequence). J lost 3 bases, V lost 4 bases, and 7 bases had no gene match. The CDR3 length is 15 residues. This chain's CDR3 is CASSHAGTDGNTIYF. The CDR3 nucleotides read TGTGCCAGCAGCCACGCCGGGACAGATGGAAACACCATATATTTT.

The CDR3 loop is CASSPDSGYKETQYF. The CDR3, as DNA: TGCGCCAGCAGCCCTGATAGCGGTTACAAAGAGACCCAGTACTTC. The rearrangement links TRBV5-1 to TRBJ2-5; D may be TRBD2 (6 bases). The V gene lost 4 bases and the J gene lost 3 bases, with 16 bases spanning the gap. Germline V lookup: CDR1 SGHRS, CDR2 YFSETQ. CDR3 length: 15 amino acids.

V gene TRBV4-1 combines with J gene TRBJ2-2, with TRBD1 matching 7 bases. CDR1 and CDR2 (germline): MGHRA, YSYEKL. V lost 4 bases to trimming and J lost 7 bases; unmatched junction nucleotides: 9. This CDR3 comprises 15 residues. The CDR3 sequence is CASSLQTGWDGELFF. Here the CDR3 DNA reads TGCGCCAGCAGCCTTCAGACAGGGTGGGACGGGGAGCTGTTTTTT.

The rearrangement links TRBV3-1 (or the pseudogene TRBV3-2) to TRBJ1-2; TRBD1 is a possible D gene (5 bases). The V end was cut by 0 bases, the J end by 2 bases, with 7 bases between. Germline CDR1 LGHDT, CDR2 YNNKEL (reference sequence). CDR3 size: 14 residues. Here the CDR3 DNA reads TGTGCCAGCAGCCAAGATCCAGGGAACTATGGCTACACCTTC. Its translation: CASSQDPGNYGYTF.

The genes are TRBV5-1 and TRBJ1-1; D not resolved. The length of the CDR3 is 14 residues. CDR1 is SGHRS, CDR2 YFSETQ, per germline. V gave up 4 bases and J gave up 2 bases, with 12 bases separating them. The CDR3, as DNA: TGCGCCAGCAGCCTACAGACGGATAACACTGAAGCTTTCTTT. Translated, it gives CASSLQTDNTEAFF.

In nucleotides, the CDR3 is TGTGCCAGTAGTATCGACAGGGGAGCCGGCTACACCTTC. Its protein is CASSIDRGAGYTF. The chain has TRBV19 and TRBJ1-2; the match to TRBD1 covers 8 bases. The trim removed 3 bases at V and 8 bases at J, leaving 5 bases unmatched. CDR3 length equals 13 residues. The germline V gene encodes CDR1 LNHDA and CDR2 SQIVND (reference sequence).

The chain couples TRBV25-1 to TRBJ1-6; 9 nucleotides agree with TRBD1. This CDR3 comprises 13 residues. The germline V gene has CDR1 MGHDK and CDR2 SYGVNS. The CDR3 spells CAVRDREDSPLHF. The DNA for the CDR3 is TGTGCTGTAAGGGACAGGGAGGATTCACCCCTCCACTTT.

The gene calls are TRBV9 and TRBJ1-1, with no clear D. This CDR3 spans 15 amino acids. CDR1 and CDR2 (germline): SGDLS, YYNGEE. Trimming took off 4 bases at V and 5 bases at J, with 18 bases between the two ends. The CDR3 region is CASSLYDGWVTEAFF. The CDR3 nucleotides read TGTGCCAGCAGCTTATATGACGGGTGGGTGACTGAAGCTTTCTTT. Supplemented by reference TRBV9 and TRBJ1-1, the full variable domain reads DSGVTQTPKHLITATGQRVTLRCSPRSGDLSVYWYQQSLDQGLQFLIQYYNGEERAKGNILERFSAQQFPDLHSELNLSSLELGDSALYFCASSLYDGWVTEAFFGQGTRLTVV.

The rearrangement uses TRBV14 and TRBJ1-5; 7 bases are a match to TRBD1. The V gene's germline CDR1 is SGHDN and CDR2 FVKESK. This CDR3 is 13 amino acids long. Trimming at V came to 10 bases and at J to 4 bases, leaving 7 bases not matched to a gene. This chain's CDR3 is CATAQGPNQPQHF. In DNA, the CDR3 is TGTGCCACCGCACAGGGGCCTAATCAGCCCCAGCATTTT.

V is TRBV6-2 or TRBV6-3 and J is TRBJ2-2; weak D call: TRBD2 (7 bases). The V gene's germline CDR1 is MNHEY and CDR2 SVGEGT. V was trimmed by 5 bases and J by 0 bases, leaving 10 bases between them. CDR3 length equals 15 residues. The CDR3 loop is CASSRGGANTGELFF. For the CDR3, the DNA is TGTGCCAGCAGTAGAGGGGGGGCGAACACCGGGGAGCTGTTTTTT.